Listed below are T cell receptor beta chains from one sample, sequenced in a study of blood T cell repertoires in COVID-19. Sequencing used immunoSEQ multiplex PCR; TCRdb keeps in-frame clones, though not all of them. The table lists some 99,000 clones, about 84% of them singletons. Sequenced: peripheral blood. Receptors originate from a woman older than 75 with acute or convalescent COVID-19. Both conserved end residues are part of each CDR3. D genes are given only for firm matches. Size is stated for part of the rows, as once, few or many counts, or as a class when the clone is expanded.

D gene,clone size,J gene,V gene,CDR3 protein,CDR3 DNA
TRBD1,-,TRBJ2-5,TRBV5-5,CASSPPRTGKETQYF,TGTGCCAGCAGCCCACCCAGGACAGGGAAAGAGACCCAGTACTTC
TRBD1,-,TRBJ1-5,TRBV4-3,CASSPPNEQGFSLDNQPQHF,TGCGCCAGCAGCCCCCCAAATGAACAGGGGTTTAGTCTGGACAATCAGCCCCAGCATTTT
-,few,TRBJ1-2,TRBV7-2,CASSLPDAGRRGYTF,TGTGCCAGCAGCTTACCGGACGCGGGGCGGAGAGGCTACACCTTC
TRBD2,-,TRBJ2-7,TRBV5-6,CASSSLAGGREQYF,TGTGCCAGCAGCTCGCTAGCGGGGGGCCGGGAGCAGTACTTC
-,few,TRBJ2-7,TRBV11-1,CASTGGDEQYF,TGTGCCAGTACCGGCGGGGACGAGCAGTACTTC
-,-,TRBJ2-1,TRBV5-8,CASSKDSYNEQFF,TGTGCCAGCAGCAAGGACAGCTACAATGAGCAGTTCTTC
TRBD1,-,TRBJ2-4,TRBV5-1,CASSLEGATADNIQYF,TGCGCCAGCAGCTTGGAGGGGGCGACAGCAGATAACATTCAGTACTTC
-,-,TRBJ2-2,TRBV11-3,CASSLRGSRTGELFF,TGTGCCAGCAGCTTAAGGGGGTCGAGGACCGGGGAGCTGTTTTTT
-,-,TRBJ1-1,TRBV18,CASSPGLNTEAFF,TGTGCCAGCTCACCAGGGCTGAACACTGAAGCTTTCTTT
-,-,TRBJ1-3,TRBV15,CATSRDKNGDTIYF,TGTGCCACCAGCAGAGATAAAAACGGGGACACCATATATTTT
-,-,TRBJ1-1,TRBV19,CASSQSGTSNTEAFF,TGTGCCAGTAGCCAATCCGGGACATCAAACACTGAAGCTTTCTTT
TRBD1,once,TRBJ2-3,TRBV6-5,CASSYGTVSTDTQYF,TGTGCCAGCAGTTACGGGACAGTCAGCACAGATACGCAGTATTTT
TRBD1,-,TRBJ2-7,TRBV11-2,CASSSRTGEAYEQYF,TGTGCCAGCAGCTCCCGGACAGGGGAGGCCTACGAGCAGTACTTC
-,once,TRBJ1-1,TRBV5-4,CASAGAMNTEAFF,TGTGCCAGCGCGGGGGCGATGAACACTGAAGCTTTCTTT
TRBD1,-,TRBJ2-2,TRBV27,CASSLRGRDTGELFF,TGTGCCAGCAGTTTGAGGGGGCGCGACACCGGGGAGCTGTTTTTT
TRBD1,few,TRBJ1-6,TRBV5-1,CASSWGQGLSPLHF,TGCGCCAGCAGCTGGGGACAGGGGCTGTCACCCCTCCACTTT
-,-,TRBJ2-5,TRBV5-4,CASSPWVTGSETQYF,TGTGCCAGCAGTCCCTGGGTTACAGGATCGGAGACCCAGTACTTC
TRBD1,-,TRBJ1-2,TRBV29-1,CSVSTGTVDYGYTF,TGCAGCGTATCGACCGGGACAGTGGACTATGGCTACACCTTC
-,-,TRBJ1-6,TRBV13,CAMGGDNSPLHF,TGTGCCATGGGGGGGGATAATTCACCCCTCCACTTT